One T cell receptor beta chain is described in this entry. In the study's own analysis: Nucleated cell counts were estimated from reference gene primer amplification. Sequencing used immunoSEQ multiplex PCR; TCRdb keeps in-frame clones, though not all of them. V and J calls plus clone size are reproduced from that table; the DNA served to infer D and trimming. The sample includes approximately 500,000 clones, 70% to 90% seen only once; the top ten take under 4%. This entry is derived from a study of blood T cell repertoires in COVID-19. At the level of the study: T cells, B-cell-depleted T cells, or PBMCs supplied cDNA or gDNA.

The sequenced material came from peripheral blood. The receptor was derived from a human donor in a cohort sampled during active COVID-19.

The CDR3: CASSLDRGTEAFF. In DNA form, the CDR3 reads TGTGCCAGCAGCCTCGACAGGGGCACTGAAGCTTTCTTT. The rearrangement uses TRBV11-3 and TRBJ1-1; 8 bases are a match to TRBD1. The V gene's germline CDR1 is SGHNT and CDR2 YENEEA. The CDR3 contains 13 residues. J gave up 4 bases and V 5 bases, and 3 bases lay outside the gene matches.